The 22 T cell receptor beta chains listed next were all sequenced from one sample in a study of blood T cells in healthy people across ages. The use of a sample-barcoded 5' primer and a J-beta primer mix characterized a second PCR of about 7 to 12 cycles. Via MiXCR, TCRdb re-called the 5' RACE reads, giving one row per CDR3 protein. The table has 1.5 million to 1.8 million distinct CDR3 sequences, roughly two fifths seen once. The sequencing sample was made of blood. These receptors came from a woman between 18 and 29 years old in good health.

This clonotype was counted only a few times. The chain links TRBV29-1 to TRBJ2-2; the D gene is possibly TRBD1 (6 bases). Trimming removed 7 bases from V and 1 base from J, with 13 bases in between. This CDR3 contains 14 residues. The germline V gene has CDR1 SQVTM and CDR2 ANQGSEA. The CDR3 DNA reads TGCAGCGGGGGGCATTGGGGGAACACCGGGGAGCTGTTTTTT. Translated, it gives CSGGHWGNTGELFF.

As regards this clonotype: At one of its ends the junction is not consistent with the germline gene, which may arise from a read error. The chain is built from TRBV5-5 and TRBJ1-6, with D unclear. Germline CDR1 reads SGHKS; CDR2 reads YYEKEE (reference sequence). The CDR3 consists of 11 residues. DNA of the CDR3: TGTGTCAGCAGCATATATTCACCCCTCCACTTT. This gives the protein CVSSIYSPLHF.

V usage is TRBV20-1 and J usage is TRBJ1-6, with 8 bases lining up with TRBD1. The CDR3 length is 13 residues. The junction had 8 bases not matched to a gene; V was cut back by 6 bases and J by 10 bases. Germline loops: CDR1 DFQATT, CDR2 SNEGSKA (reference sequence). The DNA of the CDR3 is TGCAGTGCGAGGGGACAGGCTGAATCACCCCTCCACTTT. Its protein product is CSARGQAESPLHF.

This clonotype was detected once. The rearrangement joins TRBV24-1 to TRBJ1-4; 11 nucleotides line up with TRBD1. With 7 bases clipped from V and 3 bases from J, the junction kept 6 bases outside the gene matches. Germline V gene data show CDR1 as KGHDR and CDR2 as SFDVKD. There are 16 residues in the CDR3. CDR3 coding DNA: TGTGCCACCAGATTCGGACAGGGGGCCCCTAATGAAAAACTGTTTTTT. Protein product: CATRFGQGAPNEKLFF.

This clonotype was detected only a few times. The rearrangement uses TRBV18 and TRBJ1-2, with 7 bases fitting TRBD1. After removal of 4 bases from V and 7 bases from J, the junction contained 9 bases not matched to a gene. The CDR3 runs to 14 residues. Germline CDR1 is KGHSH and CDR2 is LQKENI. CDR3 amino acids: CASSLPDREVGYTF. The DNA for the CDR3 is TGTGCCAGCTCACTCCCCGACAGGGAGGTTGGCTACACCTTC.

CDR3 residues: CASSPSSRGSTDTQYF. The CDR3 coding sequence is TGCGCCAGCAGCCCATCTAGCAGGGGAAGCACAGATACGCAGTATTTT. The chain joins TRBV4-3 to TRBJ2-3; possible D gene TRBD1, 6 bases. The V end lost 4 bases, the J end lost 0 bases, and 14 bases lay between the germline ends. The germline V gene has CDR1 LGHNA and CDR2 YSLEER. The CDR3 totals 16 residues.

This clonotype was picked up a small number of times. V gene TRBV29-1 combines with J gene TRBJ2-3; tentative D call: TRBD2 (6 bases). This CDR3 contains 13 residues. Trimming left V 6 bases short and J 1 base short, with 11 bases between. Germline CDR1 reads SQVTM; CDR2 reads ANQGSEA. The CDR3 DNA sequence: TGCAGCGTCCGATCTAGCGGCACAGATACGCAGTATTTT. It translates to CSVRSSGTDTQYF.

J is TRBJ1-1 and V is TRBV29-1; 7 nucleotides line up with TRBD1. The V gene's germline CDR1 is SQVTM and CDR2 ANQGSEA. V shed 2 bases, J shed 4 bases, and the junction held 7 bases outside the gene matches. This CDR3 has 14 amino acids. The CDR3 sequence: CSVEPRTGFTEAFF. The CDR3 region has the DNA TGCAGCGTTGAACCTAGGACAGGCTTCACTGAAGCTTTCTTT. The whole variable domain, remainder taken from reference TRBV29-1 and TRBJ1-1, is SAVISQKPSRDICQRGTSLTIQCQVDSQVTMMFWYRQQPGQSLTLIATANQGSEATYESGFVIDKFPISRPNLTFSTLTVSNMSPEDSSIYLCSVEPRTGFTEAFFGQGTRLTVV.

This clonotype was counted a few times. CDR3 in DNA: TGTGCCAGCAGACGATCAGGGGTTCGGGATCAGCCCCAGCATTTT. Its protein is CASRRSGVRDQPQHF. The chain joins TRBV3-1 to TRBJ1-5; TRBD1 might be the D (6 bases). Trimming pared 6 bases from V and 5 bases from J, leaving 17 bases between. The CDR3 is made up of 15 amino acids. Germline CDR1 is LGHDT and CDR2 is YNNKEL (reference sequence).

This clonotype was seen ten or more times. The rearrangement links TRBV11-2 to TRBJ2-1; TRBD2 matches 11 bases. Germline loops: CDR1 SGHAT, CDR2 FQNNGV. The CDR3 sequence is 13 residues long. V lost 6 bases to trimming and J lost 8 bases; unmatched junction nucleotides: 3. The CDR3: CASSLAGGDEQFF. DNA for the CDR3: TGTGCCAGCAGTCTAGCGGGAGGTGATGAGCAGTTCTTC.

This clonotype occurred a few times. This chain links TRBV7-2 with TRBJ2-6; weak D call: TRBD2 (6 bases). V dropped 1 base and J dropped 1 base, with 11 bases sitting between them. This CDR3 is built from 17 residues. The germline V gene has CDR1 SGHTA and CDR2 FQGNSA. CDR3 in DNA: TGTGCCAGCAGCTTAGTTGCGGGACTGTCTGGGGCCAACGTCCTGACTTTC. Translating gives CASSLVAGLSGANVLTF. Complete variable domain (other parts from reference TRBV7-2 and TRBJ2-6): GAGVSQSPSNKVTEKGKDVELRCDPISGHTALYWYRQSLGQGLEFLIYFQGNSAPDKSGLPSDRFSAERTGGSVSTLTIQRTQQEDSAVYLCASSLVAGLSGANVLTFGAGSRLTVL.

This clonotype has only a few counts. The J gene is TRBJ2-1, the V gene TRBV20-1, with TRBD2 matching over 9 bases. Germline V gene sequence: CDR1 DFQATT, CDR2 SNEGSKA (reference sequence). The CDR3 consists of 16 residues. With V trimmed by 1 base and J by 0 bases, 4 bases remained unmatched. The CDR3 here is CSARAASGNSYNEQFF. In DNA, the CDR3 is TGCAGTGCTAGAGCTGCTAGCGGGAACTCCTACAATGAGCAGTTCTTC.

In its sample, this clonotype was seen a few times. The genes are TRBV29-1 and TRBJ1-2; D ambiguous. This CDR3 comprises 13 residues. V lost 0 bases to trimming and J lost 4 bases, with 9 bases between them. The germline V gene has CDR1 SQVTM and CDR2 ANQGSEA. The DNA for the CDR3 is TGCAGCGTTGAAGACAGATTTAGCTATGGCTACACCTTC. Amino acid sequence: CSVEDRFSYGYTF.

This clonotype was observed a few times. The chain joins TRBV6-5 to TRBJ2-1; TRBD1 agrees at 7 bases. The CDR3 has 14 amino acids. Trimming at V came to 7 bases and at J to 1 base, leaving 4 bases not matched to a gene. Germline V CDR1 and CDR2: MNHEY, SVGAGI. CDR3 DNA: TGTGCCAGCACCCTGGGACAGTCCTACAATGAGCAGTTCTTC. As protein: CASTLGQSYNEQFF.

Concerning this clonotype: This may be a read error, as it is one base from a much larger clone. This rearrangement joins TRBV12-3 or TRBV12-4 to TRBJ2-5; maybe TRBD1 (7 bases). V was pared by 4 bases and J by 11 bases, with 23 bases between. The CDR3 covers 15 residues. This CDR3 is CASSSPGGRFNEQYF. DNA of the CDR3: TGTGCCAGCAGTTCCCCAGGGGGGCGGTTCAATGAGCAGTACTTC.

The chain carries TRBV20-1 and TRBJ2-1; D is possibly TRBD1 or TRBD2 (5 bases each). The CDR3 length is 13 residues. V was pared by 3 bases and J by 10 bases, with 16 bases between. Per the germline V gene, CDR1 is DFQATT and CDR2 is SNEGSKA (reference sequence). CDR3 sequence (DNA): TGCAGTGCTAGTGGGCAGGGAGCCTACGAGCAGTTCTTC. This codes for CSASGQGAYEQFF.

This chain uses TRBV27 with TRBJ1-1, with a weak D call TRBD1 (5 bases). V was clipped by 8 bases and J by 5 bases, with 18 bases between them. The CDR3 is 14 amino acids. Germline V gene data show CDR1 as MNHEY and CDR2 as SMNVEV (reference sequence). The CDR3 DNA is TGTGCCAGCCGGCGCGCAGGGTCGGCGACTGAAGCTTTCTTT. Its protein is CASRRAGSATEAFF.

This clonotype occurred a few times. This rearrangement joins TRBV12-3 or TRBV12-4 to TRBJ2-1; 7 bases line up with TRBD2. CDR3 length: 15 residues. The J segment lost 12 bases and the V segment lost 4 bases, leaving 15 bases of the junction unmatched. CDR3 region: CASSSSGLVKQRQFF. The DNA for the CDR3 is TGTGCCAGCAGTTCCTCCGGACTAGTCAAACAGAGGCAGTTCTTC.

The V and J genes are TRBV7-3 and TRBJ1-5, with D possibly TRBD1 on 5 matching bases. The V gene's germline CDR1 is SGHTA and CDR2 FQGTGA. The CDR3 contains 16 residues. V lost 1 base and J 9 bases, leaving 19 bases between the germline ends. Written as DNA, the CDR3 is TGTGCCAGCAGCTTAAGTTCCCTTGGGGCGTCCTGGCCCCAGCATTTT. Its translation: CASSLSSLGASWPQHF.

V gene TRBV5-1 combines with J gene TRBJ1-1, with D hard to call. The germline V gene has CDR1 SGHRS and CDR2 YFSETQ. Deletions cut 3 bases from V and 5 bases from J, with 11 bases between. The CDR3 has 13 residues. The CDR3 DNA is TGCGCCAGCAGCTGGGGAACAGATACTGAAGCTTTCTTT. It translates to CASSWGTDTEAFF.

This clonotype was picked up a small number of times. The gene calls are TRBV12-5 and TRBJ2-7; D ambiguous. The germline V gene encodes CDR1 LGHNT and CDR2 FRNRAP. The CDR3 consists of 15 residues. With 0 bases removed from V and 2 bases from J, the gap between germline ends came to 11 bases. The CDR3 coding sequence is TGTGCTAGTGGTTTGGTAGGCGAAGAAACCTACGAGCAGTACTTC. This codes for CASGLVGEETYEQYF.

The sample holds a few counts of this clonotype. This chain connects TRBV27 to TRBJ2-7, with D maybe TRBD1 (5 bases). Germline-derived CDR1 and CDR2 are MNHEY and SMNVEV (reference sequence). Trimming cost V 5 bases and J 1 base, with 15 bases left between them. The length of the CDR3 is 15 residues. The CDR3 region is CASSDPDRRSYEQYF. CDR3 bases: TGTGCCAGCAGTGACCCCGACAGACGATCCTACGAGCAGTACTTC.